Given below is one T cell receptor (beta chain) in context. The antigen remains undetermined. A CD45RA-negative memory subset and a CD45RA+ naive subset were separated from the CD4+ cells. The sample is drawn from a study of shared clonotypes between healthy human individuals. About the research overall: With ages of 18 to 49, the donors were a couple of women and three men. Overall study results and limits: Memory subsets generally showed smaller estimated richness than naive subsets did.

TCRdb keeps only in-frame clones here, not all; method: immunoSEQ multiplex PCR. Among about 1 million clones listed, approximately 78% were seen once. Germline V gene data show CDR1 as MDHEN and CDR2 as SYDVKM. CDR3 length: 13 amino acids. With 3 bases clipped from V and 4 bases from J, the junction kept 1 base outside the gene matches. Sequencing was done on a sample of memory CD4+ T cells from PBMCs. Documented subset: CD45RA-negative fraction. This chain connects TRBV28 to TRBJ2-5, with 8 nucleotides matching TRBD1. The TCR originated in a man in his late teens or twenties in good health. Some clones in this sample may be carry-over from other donors' samples. The CDR3 loop is CASSFTGGETQYF. CDR3 bases: TGTGCCAGCAGTTTTACAGGGGGAGAGACCCAGTACTTC. Supplemented by reference TRBV28 and TRBJ2-5, the full variable domain reads DVKVTQSSRYLVKRTGEKVFLECVQDMDHENMFWYRQDPGLGLRLIYFSYDVKMKEKGDIPEGYSVSREKKERFSLILESASTNQTSMYLCASSFTGGETQYFGPGTRLLVL.